Below, 30 T cell receptor beta chains from the same sample are listed, as sequenced in a study of blood T cell repertoires in COVID-19 (TCRdb year 2020). Receptor amplification or capture employed the immunoSEQ multiplex PCR assay. TCRdb retrieved this table from immuneACCESS and kept in-frame rearrangements only. Not all clones are present; in checked studies, unresolved V genes account for under half, and no reason is known for the remainder. In this sample the table shows some 190,000 clones, about 76% of which occur a single time. Jointly, the top ten make up approximately 9% of the sample. Sequencing used peripheral blood. These receptors came from a woman in her forties or fifties with active or convalescent COVID-19.

The V call is TRBV19, the J call TRBJ1-5, with TRBD1 matching 8 bases. V shed 3 bases, J shed 6 bases, and the junction held 4 bases outside the gene matches. CDR3 size: 14 residues. Germline loops: CDR1 LNHDA, CDR2 SQIVND (reference sequence). The CDR3 spells CASSITGGGQPQHF. The CDR3 region has the DNA TGTGCCAGTAGTATTACAGGGGGAGGTCAGCCCCAGCATTTT.

The V and J genes are TRBV25-1 and TRBJ1-2; D is uncertain. This CDR3 spans 12 amino acids. V dropped 3 bases and J dropped 7 bases, with 9 bases sitting between them. Germline CDR1 is MGHDK and CDR2 is SYGVNS. CDR3: CASSDLRSGYTF. For the CDR3, the DNA is TGTGCCAGCAGTGATCTGAGGAGTGGCTACACCTTC.

The chain is built from TRBV7-3 and TRBJ2-3; TRBD1 matches 8 bases. V lost 1 base, J lost 4 bases, and 4 bases stayed unmatched. CDR3 length equals 15 residues. The germline CDR1 and CDR2 sequences are SGHTA and FQGTGA. The DNA for the CDR3 is TGTGCCAGCAGCTTAATGGACAGGGCCTCAGATACGCAGTATTTT. Translating it yields CASSLMDRASDTQYF. Supplemented by reference TRBV7-3 and TRBJ2-3, the full variable domain reads GAGVSQTPSNKVTEKGKYVELRCDPISGHTALYWYRQSLGQGPEFLIYFQGTGAADDSGLPNDRFFAVRPEGSVSTLKIQRTERGDSAVYLCASSLMDRASDTQYFGPGTRLTVL.

This clone was observed a single time. The chain joins TRBV5-8 to TRBJ2-3; a possible D gene is TRBD2 (6 bases). The CDR3 loop spans 15 amino acids. V was shortened by 1 base and J by 1 base, with 10 bases between the two germline ends. Germline values: CDR1 SGHTS, CDR2 YDEGEE. The CDR3 bases are TGTGCCAGCAGCTTGCCGGGGGAGGGCACAGATACGCAGTATTTT. It codes for CASSLPGEGTDTQYF.

The gene calls are TRBV7-2 and TRBJ1-4; no clear D. The V gene's germline CDR1 is SGHTA and CDR2 FQGNSA. V lost 1 base to trimming and J lost 10 bases, with 10 bases between them. The CDR3 has 13 residues. The CDR3 DNA follows: TGTGCCAGCAGCTTAGACCGGGCGGGAAAACTGTTTTTT. This encodes CASSLDRAGKLFF.

This clone was counted a few times. The V gene is TRBV27, the J gene TRBJ2-7; 11 bases line up with TRBD2. CDR1 and CDR2 from the germline V gene are MNHEY and SMNVEV (reference sequence). The CDR3 covers 15 residues. With V trimmed by 6 bases and J by 2 bases, 6 bases remained unmatched. CDR3: CASRTTSGTTYEQYF. The CDR3 DNA reads TGTGCCAGCAGAACGACTAGCGGGACGACCTACGAGCAGTACTTC.

This clone was seen a handful of times. The genes are TRBV19 and TRBJ1-2; the match to TRBD1 covers 11 bases. CDR1 LNHDA and CDR2 SQIVND come from the germline V gene (reference sequence). J was trimmed by 7 bases and V by 5 bases; bases with no gene match: 9. The CDR3 length is 15 residues. CDR3 DNA sequence: TGTGCCAGTAGTCCGGAGCGGACAGGGGGCGGTGGCTACACCTTC. Protein sequence: CASSPERTGGGGYTF. The full variable domain, completed using reference TRBV19 and TRBJ1-2, is DGGITQSPKYLFRKEGQNVTLSCEQNLNHDAMYWYRQDPGQGLRLIYYSQIVNDFQKGDIAEGYSVSREKKESFPLTVTSAQKNPTAFYLCASSPERTGGGGYTFGSGTRLTVV.

This chain joins TRBV2 and TRBJ1-1, with D perhaps TRBD1 (5 bases). Germline-derived CDR1 and CDR2 are SNHLY and FYNNEI. This CDR3 spans 15 amino acids. Trimming took off 6 bases at V and 0 bases at J, with 14 bases between the two ends. The CDR3 DNA reads as TGTGCCAGCAGAGTCGACAGCAACATGAACACTGAAGCTTTCTTT. This translates into CASRVDSNMNTEAFF. The entire variable domain, with the rest obtained from reference TRBV2 and TRBJ1-1, is as follows: EPEVTQTPSHQVTQMGQEVILRCVPISNHLYFYWYRQILGQKVEFLVSFYNNEISEKSEIFDDQFSVERPDGSNFTLKIRSTKLEDSAMYFCASRVDSNMNTEAFFGQGTRLTVV.

This rearrangement joins TRBV15 to TRBJ2-2, with 10 nucleotides matching TRBD1. The length of the CDR3 is 15 residues. Trimming took 6 bases from V and 4 from J; bases not matched to a gene: 5. Germline V gene data show CDR1 as LNHNV and CDR2 as YYDKDF (reference sequence). The CDR3 loop is CATRTGTGATGELFF. The DNA of the CDR3 is TGTGCCACCAGGACTGGGACAGGGGCCACCGGGGAGCTGTTTTTT.

V gene TRBV6-1 combines with J gene TRBJ1-2, with TRBD1 matching 8 bases. The CDR3 totals 18 residues. The germline gives CDR1 MNHNS, CDR2 SASEGT. Losses at the gene ends were 6 bases for V and 2 bases for J; bases not matched to a gene: 17. CDR3 nucleotide sequence: TGTGCCAGCAGGGAAACCTTAGGGAGACAGGGGACAAACTATGGCTACACCTTC. This codes for CASRETLGRQGTNYGYTF.

The V call is TRBV27, the J call TRBJ1-6; possible D gene TRBD1, 6 bases. The CDR3 contains 16 residues. Germline CDR1 MNHEY, CDR2 SMNVEV (reference sequence). V lost 0 bases and J lost 10, with 16 bases in between. CDR3 bases: TGTGCCAGCAGTTTATCGAGTGCCAGGGGTAGGTCACCCCTCCACTTT. Its protein product is CASSLSSARGRSPLHF.

J is TRBJ1-1 and V is TRBV28; no clear D gene. Germline V gene sequence: CDR1 MDHEN, CDR2 SYDVKM. The V gene lost 3 bases and the J gene lost 1 base, with 15 bases spanning the gap. This CDR3 has 16 amino acids. The CDR3 spells CASSFLLEGGNTEAFF. As DNA, the CDR3 is TGTGCCAGCAGTTTTCTTCTGGAGGGAGGGAACACTGAAGCTTTCTTT.

The sample holds a few counts of this clone. The CDR3 region is CSPSGLSTEAFF. In DNA form, the CDR3 reads TGCAGCCCTTCAGGGTTGAGCACTGAAGCTTTCTTT. V usage is TRBV29-1 and J usage is TRBJ1-1; possibly TRBD1 for D (5 bases). This CDR3 contains 12 residues. In germline, CDR1 is SQVTM, CDR2 ANQGSEA. V shed 8 bases and J shed 4 bases, with 14 bases lying between them.

In its sample, this clone was seen a few times. The chain carries TRBV7-2 and TRBJ1-1; D unresolved. Trimming removed 2 bases from V and 4 bases from J, with 11 bases in between. Germline V CDR1 and CDR2: SGHTA, FQGNSA. The CDR3 runs to 14 residues. The DNA of the CDR3 is TGTGCCAGCAGCTTATTCTCAGAGGGCACTGAAGCTTTCTTT. The encoded protein is CASSLFSEGTEAFF.

The V call is TRBV10-3, the J call TRBJ1-2, with D tentatively TRBD1 (6 bases). Germline V CDR1 and CDR2: ENHRY, SYGVKD. This CDR3 is built from 13 residues. Trimming cost V 0 bases and J 8 bases, with 10 bases left between them. CDR3 region: CAISESGGSGYTF. CDR3 sequence (DNA): TGTGCCATCAGTGAGTCTGGGGGCAGCGGCTACACCTTC.

The table lists this clone with a few counts. The rearrangement uses TRBV4-1 and TRBJ2-7; D is possibly TRBD1 (6 bases). V lost 4 bases and J lost 6, with 16 bases in between. Per the germline V gene, CDR1 is MGHRA and CDR2 is YSYEKL. The length of the CDR3 is 14 residues. The CDR3 DNA reads as TGCGCCAGCAGCCTTACCGGGACATTGGCCGAGCAGTACTTC. It translates to CASSLTGTLAEQYF.

This sequence joins TRBV21-1 and TRBJ2-7; the table's D call TRBD2 went unverified against the DNA. TRBV21-1 is marked as a pseudogene. This CDR3 contains 14 residues. The CDR3 nucleotides are TGTGCCAGCAGCAAAGTCAGGGAGGGCTACGAGCAGTACTTC. It codes for CASSKVREGYEQYF.

The genes are TRBV4-2 and TRBJ1-3; the D is unclear. V lost 2 bases and J 0 bases, leaving 11 bases between the germline ends. The CDR3 runs 16 residues. The germline V gene has CDR1 LGHNA and CDR2 YNFKEQ. The CDR3 bases are TGTGCCAGCAGCCAATGGTCAGGAACCTCTGGAAACACCATATATTTT. Its protein product is CASSQWSGTSGNTIYF.

V is TRBV29-1 and J is TRBJ1-4, with D possibly TRBD1 on 6 matching bases. Looked up from germline, CDR1 is SQVTM and CDR2 is ANQGSEA. The CDR3 has 14 residues. Deletions cut 5 bases from V and 3 bases from J, with 13 bases between. The CDR3 sequence is CSVLPGQSNEKLFF. CDR3 DNA: TGCAGCGTTCTACCGGGACAATCTAATGAAAAACTGTTTTTT.

This clone was seen a handful of times. The J gene is TRBJ1-2, the V gene TRBV4-2, with TRBD1 identical over 10 bases. This CDR3 is 17 amino acids long. The germline CDR1 and CDR2 sequences are LGHNA and YNFKEQ. The J segment lost 2 bases and the V segment lost 3 bases, leaving 9 bases of the junction unmatched. The CDR3 bases are TGTGCCAGCAGCCAGGATACGACAGGGGGCGCAAACTATGGCTACACCTTC. The encoded protein is CASSQDTTGGANYGYTF.

Only a few counts were recorded for this clone. The J gene is TRBJ2-7, the V gene TRBV12-3 or TRBV12-4; maybe TRBD2 (5 bases). The V and J ends lost 4 bases and 4 bases respectively, with 11 bases between them. CDR3 length: 13 residues. CDR3 loop: CASSYPGRYEQYF. The CDR3 DNA reads TGTGCCAGCAGTTACCCGGGGAGATACGAGCAGTACTTC.

The rearrangement uses TRBV3-1 (or the pseudogene TRBV3-2) and TRBJ2-7, with TRBD1 as a possible D gene (6 bases). Trimming pared 7 bases from V and 6 bases from J, leaving 19 bases between. The CDR3 has 14 residues. Germline lookup yields CDR1 LGHDT and CDR2 YNNKEL (reference sequence). This CDR3 reads CASTRNRDAGEQYF. CDR3 sequence (DNA): TGTGCCAGCACCCGAAACAGGGATGCGGGCGAGCAGTACTTC.

This sequence joins TRBV27 and TRBJ1-6, with 8 positions matching TRBD1. Germline V gene sequence: CDR1 MNHEY, CDR2 SMNVEV (reference sequence). The CDR3 has 14 residues. The trim removed 3 bases at V and 9 bases at J, leaving 4 bases unmatched. The DNA of the CDR3 is TGTGCCAGCAGTTTGCCAGGGGGCATTTCACCCCTCCACTTT. It codes for CASSLPGGISPLHF.

This chain uses TRBV9 with TRBJ2-3, with 10 bases identical to TRBD2. CDR3 length: 17 residues. Germline trimming cut 0 bases from V and 7 bases from J; bases unmatched to any gene: 11. The germline V gene has CDR1 SGDLS and CDR2 YYNGEE. Written as DNA, the CDR3 is TGTGCCAGCAGCGTAGAAGCGGGGGGGTCCGTGGGGAATACGCAGTATTTT. The encoded protein is CASSVEAGGSVGNTQYF.

The V gene is TRBV4-1, the J gene TRBJ2-1, with D perhaps matching TRBD2 (5 bases). Germline V gives CDR1 MGHRA, CDR2 YSYEKL. The V end was cut by 0 bases, the J end by 13 bases, with 19 bases between. The CDR3 spans 15 residues. CDR3 DNA sequence: TGCGCCAGCAGCCAAGATGAGCTAGCACTATGGGATCAGTTCTTC. This codes for CASSQDELALWDQFF.

V usage is TRBV5-1 and J usage is TRBJ1-5; 8 positions agree with TRBD1. This CDR3 spans 16 amino acids. Germline values: CDR1 SGHRS, CDR2 YFSETQ. The junction had 14 bases not matched to a gene; V was cut back by 4 bases and J by 8 bases. The CDR3 reads CASSAGGNRAGEPQHF. The DNA of the CDR3 is TGCGCCAGCAGCGCAGGGGGCAACAGGGCCGGGGAGCCCCAGCATTTT.

The chain uses TRBV7-9 and TRBJ2-2; D possibly corresponds to TRBD2 (5 bases). The germline V gene has CDR1 SEHNR and CDR2 FQNEAQ (reference sequence). Deletions cut 5 bases from V and 0 bases from J, with 7 bases between. This CDR3 is built from 14 residues. CDR3 loop: CASSLGTNTGELFF. The CDR3 nucleotides are TGTGCCAGCAGCCTCGGGACGAACACCGGGGAGCTGTTTTTT.

The genes are TRBV5-1 and TRBJ1-1; tentatively, D is TRBD1 (5 bases). V was clipped by 4 bases and J by 1 base, with 8 bases between them. Germline CDR1 and CDR2: SGHRS and YFSETQ. This CDR3 spans 13 amino acids. In DNA form, the CDR3 reads TGCGCCAGCAGCGGACATTCGAACACTGAAGCTTTCTTT. Translating gives CASSGHSNTEAFF.

The CDR3 reads CASSVVPQGAWNEQFF. The CDR3 region has the DNA TGTGCCAGCAGCGTAGTCCCGCAGGGGGCTTGGAATGAGCAGTTCTTC. J is TRBJ2-1 and V is TRBV9; 8 positions agree with TRBD1. J gave up 7 bases and V 0 bases, and 9 bases lay outside the gene matches. Germline assignment: CDR1 SGDLS and CDR2 YYNGEE. The CDR3 length is 16 residues.

Details on this clone: Within the sample, other DNA sequences also encode this same CDR3. This rearrangement joins TRBV5-5 to TRBJ1-2; the D gene is possibly TRBD1 (5 bases). The germline gives CDR1 SGHKS, CDR2 YYEKEE (reference sequence). Trimming shortened V by 0 bases and J by 4 bases, and 7 bases separated the two germline ends. The CDR3 sequence is 13 residues long. DNA of the CDR3: TGTGCCAGCAGCTTGGAGCAGGGCTATGGCTACACCTTC. Protein product: CASSLEQGYGYTF.